This TCR beta chain was recorded in a study of blood T cell repertoires in COVID-19. Overall study: Both acute and convalescent COVID-19 samples were obtained from the United States, Italy and Spain.

Sequencing used immunoSEQ multiplex PCR; TCRdb keeps in-frame clones, though not all of them. The sample yields about 98,000 clones, approximately 84% seen once. Trimming at V came to 3 bases and at J to 0 bases, leaving 8 bases not matched to a gene. The CDR3 runs to 16 residues. Germline-derived CDR1 and CDR2 are SGHRS and YFSETQ. Sequencing was done on a sample of peripheral blood. This chain connects TRBV5-1 to TRBJ2-5, with TRBD2 matching 7 bases. This sequence was found in a woman older than 75 with acute or convalescent COVID-19. This chain's CDR3 is CASSSYDSGDQETQYF. In DNA, the CDR3 is TGCGCCAGCAGCTCCTACGACAGCGGGGACCAAGAGACCCAGTACTTC.